This entry lists 11 T cell receptor beta chains sequenced from one sample in a study of shared clonotypes between healthy human individuals. TCRdb's table, derived via immunoSEQ multiplex PCR, lists solely in-frame clones and lacks some. In the table there are 1.4 million to 1.5 million clones, roughly 96% of which are singletons. The specimen was naive CD4+ T cells sorted from blood. Subset meaning: CD45RA+ positively selected. These receptors were taken from a young man in good health.

The chain joins TRBV5-1 to TRBJ1-3, with no clear D. Germline CDR1 reads SGHRS; CDR2 reads YFSETQ. Trimming stripped 0 bases from V and 0 bases from J, with 10 bases between. The CDR3 length is 16 residues. CDR3 sequence: CASSLAPANSGNTIYF. In DNA form, the CDR3 reads TGCGCCAGCAGCTTGGCCCCAGCGAACTCTGGAAACACCATATATTTT.

The chain is built from TRBV19 and TRBJ1-5; TRBD1 agrees at 12 bases. With 5 bases clipped from V and 7 bases from J, the junction kept 9 bases outside the gene matches. CDR3 length: 16 residues. Germline lookup yields CDR1 LNHDA and CDR2 SQIVND (reference sequence). CDR3 loop: CASSRGQGALQQPQHF. CDR3 nucleotides: TGTGCCAGTAGTCGGGGACAGGGGGCGCTTCAGCAGCCCCAGCATTTT.

Of note for this clone: The same CDR3 also results from other DNA sequences found in this sample. V and J are TRBV6-6 and TRBJ2-1, with D tentatively TRBD1 (5 bases). V lost 3 bases and J lost 0, with 9 bases in between. Germline values: CDR1 MNHNY, CDR2 SVGAGI (reference sequence). There are 15 residues in the CDR3. The chain's CDR3 is CASSYSTGSYNEQFF. CDR3 coding DNA: TGTGCCAGCAGTTATTCAACAGGCTCCTACAATGAGCAGTTCTTC.

This sequence joins TRBV6-5 and TRBJ2-1; TRBD1 matches at 11 bases. The germline CDR1 and CDR2 sequences are MNHEY and SVGAGI. CDR3 size: 15 residues. The V gene end was trimmed by 5 bases and the J gene end by 4 bases; junction bases not matched to a gene: 4. CDR3 DNA sequence: TGTGCCAGCAGTGGGACAGGGGGATTTTACAATGAGCAGTTCTTC. As protein: CASSGTGGFYNEQFF.

The chain carries TRBV6-1 and TRBJ1-5; D remains ambiguous. V was cut by 7 bases and J by 0 bases, with 7 bases left in between. Germline values: CDR1 MNHNS, CDR2 SASEGT. The CDR3 has 13 residues. The CDR3, as DNA: TGTGCCAGCATGATGGATAGCAATCAGCCCCAGCATTTT. It encodes CASMMDSNQPQHF.

Remarks on this clone: This sample includes further DNA sequences coding for the same CDR3. V gene TRBV5-1 combines with J gene TRBJ1-1; D might be TRBD1 (5 bases). Germline V gives CDR1 SGHRS, CDR2 YFSETQ. Trimming removed 0 bases from V and 2 bases from J, with 11 bases in between. This CDR3 contains 15 residues. Here the CDR3 reads CASSLAAGINTEAFF. CDR3 coding DNA: TGCGCCAGCAGCTTGGCGGCAGGGATCAACACTGAAGCTTTCTTT.

The rearrangement uses TRBV18 and TRBJ1-1; D gene uncertain. The V and J ends lost 2 bases and 9 bases respectively, with 13 bases between them. The CDR3 is 13 amino acids. Germline CDR1 reads KGHSH; CDR2 reads LQKENI. The CDR3 loop reads CASSPRADLQAFF. As DNA, the CDR3 is TGTGCCAGCTCACCAAGGGCAGATCTTCAAGCTTTCTTT.

The V call is TRBV9, the J call TRBJ2-1, with 11 nucleotides matching TRBD2. V trimming: 1 base; J trimming: 7 bases; junction bases outside the gene matches: 16. This CDR3 is 19 amino acids long. CDR1 is SGDLS and CDR2 is YYNGEE in the germline V gene. For the CDR3, the DNA is TGTGCCAGCAGCGTATCGCCCGCACTAGCGGGAGCGGCGGGAAATGAGCAGTTCTTC. Its protein is CASSVSPALAGAAGNEQFF. Full variable domain (outside the CDR3, taken from reference TRBV9 and TRBJ2-1): DSGVTQTPKHLITATGQRVTLRCSPRSGDLSVYWYQQSLDQGLQFLIQYYNGEERAKGNILERFSAQQFPDLHSELNLSSLELGDSALYFCASSVSPALAGAAGNEQFFGPGTRLTVL.

V gene TRBV5-1 combines with J gene TRBJ1-2; D remains ambiguous. The germline CDR1 and CDR2 sequences are SGHRS and YFSETQ. The CDR3 covers 12 residues. Trimming pared 0 bases from V and 9 bases from J, leaving 9 bases between. The CDR3 region is CASSLDELSYTF. Written as DNA, the CDR3 is TGCGCCAGCAGCTTGGACGAGTTAAGCTACACCTTC.

The chain uses TRBV2 and TRBJ1-1; D possibly corresponds to TRBD1 (5 bases). Germline V lookup: CDR1 SNHLY, CDR2 FYNNEI. V lost 7 bases and J lost 2, with 14 bases in between. This CDR3 is built from 14 residues. CDR3 in DNA: TGTGCCAGCAAAAGGGGTCCTACTAACACTGAAGCTTTCTTT. Its protein is CASKRGPTNTEAFF.

In its sample, this clone was seen once. This sequence joins TRBV4-3 and TRBJ1-2; TRBD1 aligns across 7 bases. CDR3 size: 14 residues. V lost 0 bases and J lost 8; bases outside the gene matches: 6. Per the germline V gene, CDR1 is LGHNA and CDR2 is YSLEER. The CDR3 DNA sequence: TGCGCCAGCAGCCAAGAAACAGGGGTGGGGGGCTACACCTTC. This gives the protein CASSQETGVGGYTF.